This TCR beta chain derives from a study of early T cells in non-severe SARS-CoV-2 infection. About the study: Bulk RNA isolated from unsorted whole blood underwent sequencing; chains were not paired. Study-level findings and limits: VDJdb matching skewed toward anti-spike CD8 responses, missing private and CD4 specificities.

Note on this clonotype: Antigen: not known.

Individual cDNA molecules were tagged with unique molecular identifiers, the study reported. TCRdb reprocessed the 5' RACE reads via MiXCR and lists one record per CDR3 protein. The repertoire includes over 55,000 distinct CDR3 sequences, roughly an eighth of them detected once, and around 3% sits in the top ten. This CDR3 spans 12 amino acids. Germline V gives CDR1 SQVTM, CDR2 ANQGSEA. Germline trimming cut 7 bases from V and 8 bases from J; bases unmatched to any gene: 10. The TCR comes from an adult who was a healthcare worker with PCR-confirmed SARS-CoV-2 infection or an uninfected control (not recorded which). This rearrangement joins TRBV29-1 to TRBJ1-2; 7 bases are a match to TRBD1. Sequences were obtained from whole blood. Here the CDR3 reads CSGGGQMEGYTF. The CDR3 nucleotides read TGCAGCGGGGGGGGACAGATGGAAGGCTACACCTTC.